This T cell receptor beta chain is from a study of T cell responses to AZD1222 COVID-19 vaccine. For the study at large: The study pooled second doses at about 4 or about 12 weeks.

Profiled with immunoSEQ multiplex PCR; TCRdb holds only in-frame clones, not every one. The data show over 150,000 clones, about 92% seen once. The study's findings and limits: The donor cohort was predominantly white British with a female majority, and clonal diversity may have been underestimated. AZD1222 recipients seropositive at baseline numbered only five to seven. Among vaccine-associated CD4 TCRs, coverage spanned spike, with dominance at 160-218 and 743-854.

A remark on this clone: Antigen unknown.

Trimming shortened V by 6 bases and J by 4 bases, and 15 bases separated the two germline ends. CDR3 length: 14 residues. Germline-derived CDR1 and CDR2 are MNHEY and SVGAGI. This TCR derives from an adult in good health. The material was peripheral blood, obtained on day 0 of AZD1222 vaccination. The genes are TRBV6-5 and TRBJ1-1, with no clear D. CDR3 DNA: TGTGCCAGCAGAGAGCACTCTGATAGCACTGAAGCTTTCTTT. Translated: CASREHSDSTEAFF.